The clone carrying this TCR beta chain was counted between two and nine times. Trimming stripped 3 bases from V and 7 bases from J, with 12 bases between. CDR1 is LNHDA, CDR2 SQIVND, per germline (reference sequence). The CDR3 sequence is 14 residues long. This sample is part of a study of blood T cell repertoires in COVID-19. Study-wide background: Sites across the United States, Italy and Spain contributed samples from acute and convalescent COVID-19. PBMCs, B-cell-depleted T cells, or T cells were the source of the cDNA or gDNA that made up the material.

As handled by the study authors: For nucleated cells, counts were estimated from reference gene primer amplification. Generated by immunoSEQ multiplex PCR, the TCRdb table keeps only in-frame clones and is missing some. From that table come the V and J calls and clone size; the DNA was used to work out D and trimming. The sample consists of roughly 100,000 clones, roughly 90% of them appearing once. The chain employs TRBV19 and TRBJ1-4, with D unclear. What was sequenced was peripheral blood. The source is an elderly man with acute or convalescent COVID-19. CDR3 sequence (DNA): TGTGCCAGTAGTATGATCCGTACGAGTGAAAAACTGTTTTTT. Its protein product is CASSMIRTSEKLFF. Combining the CDR3 with reference TRBV19 and TRBJ1-4 gives the whole variable domain DGGITQSPKYLFRKEGQNVTLSCEQNLNHDAMYWYRQDPGQGLRLIYYSQIVNDFQKGDIAEGYSVSREKKESFPLTVTSAQKNPTAFYLCASSMIRTSEKLFFGSGTQLSVL.